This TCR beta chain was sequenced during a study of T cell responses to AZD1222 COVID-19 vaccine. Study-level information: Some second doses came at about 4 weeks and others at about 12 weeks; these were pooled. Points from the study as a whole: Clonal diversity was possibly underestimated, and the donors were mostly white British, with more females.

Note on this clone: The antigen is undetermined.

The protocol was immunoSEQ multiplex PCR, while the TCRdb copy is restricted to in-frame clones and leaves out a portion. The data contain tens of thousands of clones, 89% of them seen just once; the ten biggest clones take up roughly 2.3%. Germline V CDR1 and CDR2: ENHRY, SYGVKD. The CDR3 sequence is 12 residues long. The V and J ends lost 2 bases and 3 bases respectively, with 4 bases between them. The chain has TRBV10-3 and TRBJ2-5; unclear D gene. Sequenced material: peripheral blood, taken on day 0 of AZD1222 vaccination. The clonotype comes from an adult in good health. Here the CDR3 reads CAISEPKETQYF. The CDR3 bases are TGTGCCATCAGTGAGCCCAAAGAGACCCAGTACTTC.